The 6 T cell receptor beta chains below all came from one sample that was sequenced in a study of CD8 T cells in Susac syndrome. Reverse transcription of 0.5 to 1 ug RNA was performed with random hexamers. TCRdb re-derived calls from the immunoSEQ multiplex PCR reads in MiXCR, one entry per CDR3 protein. The table lists about 130,000 distinct CDR3 sequences, roughly 96% of them singletons, with roughly 0.11% in the top ten. Sequenced: CD4+ T cells from PBMCs. All receptors derive from a human donor in good health.

The chain joins TRBV5-1 to TRBJ2-3, with no clear D. Germline CDR1 is SGHRS and CDR2 is YFSETQ. The CDR3 sequence is 14 residues long. Deletions cut 0 bases from V and 6 bases from J, with 11 bases between. CDR3: CASSLALIQDTQYF. CDR3 nucleotide sequence: TGCGCCAGCAGCTTGGCGTTAATCCAGGATACGCAGTATTTT.

The V gene is TRBV20-1, the J gene TRBJ2-3, with 9 bases fitting TRBD2. The CDR3 loop spans 16 amino acids. Germline CDR1 and CDR2: DFQATT and SNEGSKA (reference sequence). Trimming removed 3 bases from V and 1 base from J; junction bases left unmatched: 8. This chain's CDR3 is CSASGIAGAGTDTQYF. For the CDR3, the DNA is TGCAGTGCTAGCGGAATAGCGGGGGCTGGCACAGATACGCAGTATTTT.

The chain employs TRBV5-6 and TRBJ1-1; 8 positions match TRBD1. The CDR3 totals 15 residues. The trim removed 4 bases at V and 3 bases at J, leaving 8 bases unmatched. Germline loops: CDR1 SGHDT, CDR2 YYEEEE. The CDR3 is CASSPTPTGDTEAFF. The CDR3 DNA reads as TGTGCCAGCAGCCCCACCCCGACAGGGGACACTGAAGCTTTCTTT.

The rearrangement links TRBV4-1 to TRBJ2-7; D perhaps matches TRBD1 (6 bases). The V and J ends lost 4 bases and 3 bases respectively, with 19 bases between them. Per the germline V gene, CDR1 is MGHRA and CDR2 is YSYEKL. The CDR3 is made up of 16 amino acids. The chain's CDR3 is CASSPAGQGSDYEQYF. The DNA of the CDR3 is TGCGCCAGCAGCCCCGCCGGCCAGGGGTCAGACTACGAGCAGTACTTC.

The rearrangement links TRBV5-4 to TRBJ2-7; the match to TRBD1 covers 8 bases. The germline V gene encodes CDR1 SGHNT and CDR2 YYREEE (reference sequence). Unmatched junction bases numbered 7, after V lost 2 bases and J lost 3 bases. This CDR3 region has 15 residues. The CDR3 loop is CASSFEAGGYYEQYF. CDR3 sequence (DNA): TGTGCCAGCAGCTTTGAGGCAGGGGGCTACTACGAGCAGTACTTC.

V and J are TRBV2 and TRBJ1-2; D remains unclear. Germline CDR1 and CDR2: SNHLY and FYNNEI. The V gene lost 5 bases and the J gene lost 4 bases, with 11 bases spanning the gap. The CDR3 length is 13 residues. CDR3 sequence: CASSPREIYGYTF. CDR3 DNA: TGTGCCAGCAGTCCTCGGGAGATCTATGGCTACACCTTC.